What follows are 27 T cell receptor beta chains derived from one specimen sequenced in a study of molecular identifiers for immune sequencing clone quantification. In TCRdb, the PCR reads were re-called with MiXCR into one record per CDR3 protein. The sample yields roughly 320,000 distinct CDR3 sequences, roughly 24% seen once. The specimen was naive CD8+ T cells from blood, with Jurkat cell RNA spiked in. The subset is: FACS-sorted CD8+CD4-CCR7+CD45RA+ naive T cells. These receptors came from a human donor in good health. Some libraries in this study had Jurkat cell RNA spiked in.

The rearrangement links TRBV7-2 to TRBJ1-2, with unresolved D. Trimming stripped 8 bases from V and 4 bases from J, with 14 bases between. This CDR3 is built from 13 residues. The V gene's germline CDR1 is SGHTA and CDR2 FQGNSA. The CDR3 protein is CASAPWKGYGYTF. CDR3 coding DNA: TGTGCCAGCGCCCCCTGGAAGGGCTATGGCTACACCTTC.

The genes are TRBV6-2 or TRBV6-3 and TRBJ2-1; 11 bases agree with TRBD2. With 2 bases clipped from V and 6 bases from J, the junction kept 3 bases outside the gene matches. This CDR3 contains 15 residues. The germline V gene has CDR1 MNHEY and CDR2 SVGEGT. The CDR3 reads CASSYGLAGGNEQFF. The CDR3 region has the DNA TGTGCCAGCAGTTACGGGCTAGCGGGGGGCAATGAGCAGTTCTTC.

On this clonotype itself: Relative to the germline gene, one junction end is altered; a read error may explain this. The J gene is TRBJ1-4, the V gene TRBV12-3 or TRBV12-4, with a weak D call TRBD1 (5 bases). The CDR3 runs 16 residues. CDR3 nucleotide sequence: TGTGCCAGCAGTTTGGAGCGGGGCTCTACTAATGAAGAACTGTTTTTT. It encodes CASSLERGSTNEELFF.

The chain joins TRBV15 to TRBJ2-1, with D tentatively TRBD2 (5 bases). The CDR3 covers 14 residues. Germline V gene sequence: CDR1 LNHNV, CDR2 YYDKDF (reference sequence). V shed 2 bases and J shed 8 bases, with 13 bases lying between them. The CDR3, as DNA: TGTGCCACCAGCAGACTCCTAGGGAGCGATGAGCAGTTCTTC. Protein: CATSRLLGSDEQFF.

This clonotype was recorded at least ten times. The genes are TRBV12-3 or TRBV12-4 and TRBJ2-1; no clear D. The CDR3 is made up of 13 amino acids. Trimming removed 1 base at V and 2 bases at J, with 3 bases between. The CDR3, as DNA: TGTGCCAGCAGTTTAGGGACCTACAATGAGCAGTTCTTC. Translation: CASSLGTYNEQFF.

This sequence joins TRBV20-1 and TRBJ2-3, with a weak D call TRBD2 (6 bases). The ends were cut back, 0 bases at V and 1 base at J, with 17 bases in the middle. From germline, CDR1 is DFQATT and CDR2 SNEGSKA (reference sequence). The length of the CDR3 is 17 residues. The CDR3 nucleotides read TGCAGTGCTAGAGATTGGGAAGCGGGCGAACGCACAGATACGCAGTATTTT. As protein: CSARDWEAGERTDTQYF.

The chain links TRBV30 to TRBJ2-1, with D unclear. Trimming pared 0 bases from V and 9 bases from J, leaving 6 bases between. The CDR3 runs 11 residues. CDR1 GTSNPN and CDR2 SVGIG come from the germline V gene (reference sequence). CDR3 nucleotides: TGTGCCTGGAGTGTTGGCAGTGAGCAGTTCTTC. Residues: CAWSVGSEQFF.

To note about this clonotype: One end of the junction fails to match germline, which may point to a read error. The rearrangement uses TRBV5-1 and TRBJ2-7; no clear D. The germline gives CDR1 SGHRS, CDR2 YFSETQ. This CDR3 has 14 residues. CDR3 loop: CASSTEAGPYAQYF. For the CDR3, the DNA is TGCGCCAGCAGCACCGAGGCCGGCCCCTACGCGCAGTACTTC. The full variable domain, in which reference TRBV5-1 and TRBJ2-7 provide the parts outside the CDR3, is KAGVTQTPRYLIKTRGQQVTLSCSPISGHRSVSWYQQTPGQGLQFLFEYFSETQRNKGNFPGRFSGRQFSNSRSEMNVSTLELGDSALYLCASSTEAGPYAQYFGPGTRLTVT.

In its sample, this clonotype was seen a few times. The CDR3, as DNA: TGTGCCACCACGGACGGAGAAGAGACCCAGTACTTC. As protein: CATTDGEETQYF. This chain joins TRBV19 and TRBJ2-5, with no clear D. V shed 10 bases and J shed 3 bases, with 12 bases lying between them. The CDR3 has 12 residues. Germline V gene lookup returns CDR1 LNHDA and CDR2 SQIVND (reference sequence). Drawing the rest from reference TRBV19 and TRBJ2-5, the complete variable domain is DGGITQSPKYLFRKEGQNVTLSCEQNLNHDAMYWYRQDPGQGLRLIYYSQIVNDFQKGDIAEGYSVSREKKESFPLTVTSAQKNPTAFYLCATTDGEETQYFGPGTRLLVL.

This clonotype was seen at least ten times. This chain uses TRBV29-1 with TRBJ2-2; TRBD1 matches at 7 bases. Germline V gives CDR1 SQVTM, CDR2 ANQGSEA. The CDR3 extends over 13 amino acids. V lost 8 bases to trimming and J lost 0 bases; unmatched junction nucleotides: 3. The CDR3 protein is CSTGQANTGELFF. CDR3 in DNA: TGCAGCACCGGACAGGCGAACACCGGGGAGCTGTTTTTT.

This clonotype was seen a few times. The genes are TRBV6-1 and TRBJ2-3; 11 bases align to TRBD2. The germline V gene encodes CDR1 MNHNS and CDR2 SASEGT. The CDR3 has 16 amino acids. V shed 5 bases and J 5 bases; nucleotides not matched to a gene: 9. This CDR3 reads CASSLYSGGARDTQYF. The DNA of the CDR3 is TGTGCCAGCAGTCTTTATAGCGGGGGGGCAAGAGATACGCAGTATTTT.

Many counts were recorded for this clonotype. This chain's CDR3 is CASSYTGTEELAKNIQYF. The DNA of the CDR3 is TGTGCCAGCAGTTACACCGGGACAGAAGAGTTAGCCAAAAACATTCAGTACTTC. This chain links TRBV2 with TRBJ2-4; 7 bases fit TRBD1. The CDR3 loop spans 18 amino acids. The germline V gene has CDR1 SNHLY and CDR2 FYNNEI. J was trimmed by 0 bases and V by 5 bases; bases with no gene match: 13.

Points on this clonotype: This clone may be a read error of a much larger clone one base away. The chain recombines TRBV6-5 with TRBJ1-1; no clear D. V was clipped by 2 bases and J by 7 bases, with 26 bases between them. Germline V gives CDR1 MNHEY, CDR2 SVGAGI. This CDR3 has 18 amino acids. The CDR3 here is CASSYPIRGLRQAVEAFF. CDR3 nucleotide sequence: TGTGCCAGCAGTTACCCGATTCGCGGGTTGAGGCAGGCGGTTGAAGCTTTCTTT.

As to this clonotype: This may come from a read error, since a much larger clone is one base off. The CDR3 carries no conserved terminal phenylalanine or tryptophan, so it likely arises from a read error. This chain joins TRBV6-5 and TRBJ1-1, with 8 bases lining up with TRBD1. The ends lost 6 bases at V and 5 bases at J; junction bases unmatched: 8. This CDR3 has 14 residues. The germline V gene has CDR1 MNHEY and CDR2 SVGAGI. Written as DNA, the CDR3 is TGTGCCAGCAGCTCCACAGGGGGAGGGACTGAAGCTTTCATT. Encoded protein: CASSSTGGGTEAFI.

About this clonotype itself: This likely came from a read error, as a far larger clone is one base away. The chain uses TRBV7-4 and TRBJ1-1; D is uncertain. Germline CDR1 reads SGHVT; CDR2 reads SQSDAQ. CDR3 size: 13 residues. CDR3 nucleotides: TGTGCCAGCAGCAGTCTTATGAAAACTGAAGCTTTCTTT. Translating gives CASSSLMKTEAFF.

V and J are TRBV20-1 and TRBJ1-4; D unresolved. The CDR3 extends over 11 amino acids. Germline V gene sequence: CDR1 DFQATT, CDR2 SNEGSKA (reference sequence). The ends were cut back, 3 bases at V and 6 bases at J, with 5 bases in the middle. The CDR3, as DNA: TGCAGTGCTAGCGAGGATGAAAAACTGTTTTTT. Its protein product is CSASEDEKLFF.

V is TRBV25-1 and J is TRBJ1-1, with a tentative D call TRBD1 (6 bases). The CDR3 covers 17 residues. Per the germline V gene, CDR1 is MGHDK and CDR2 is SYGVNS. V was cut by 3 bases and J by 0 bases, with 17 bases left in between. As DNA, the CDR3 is TGTGCCAGCAGTGACTCAGGACGGACAGCCCTGAACACTGAAGCTTTCTTT. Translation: CASSDSGRTALNTEAFF.

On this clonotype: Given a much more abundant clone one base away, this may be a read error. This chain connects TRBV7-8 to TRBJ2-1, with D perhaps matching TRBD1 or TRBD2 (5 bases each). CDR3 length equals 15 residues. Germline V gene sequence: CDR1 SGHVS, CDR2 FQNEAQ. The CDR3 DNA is TGTGCCAGCAGCTTAACACCCGGGACCTACAATGGGCAGTTCTTC. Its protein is CASSLTPGTYNGQFF.

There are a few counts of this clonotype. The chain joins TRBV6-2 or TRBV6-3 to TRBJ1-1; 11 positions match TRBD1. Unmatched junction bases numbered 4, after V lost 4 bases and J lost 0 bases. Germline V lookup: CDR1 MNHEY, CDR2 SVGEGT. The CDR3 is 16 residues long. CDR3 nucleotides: TGTGCCAGCAGTTCCCGGACAGGGGGCTTGAACACTGAAGCTTTCTTT. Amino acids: CASSSRTGGLNTEAFF.

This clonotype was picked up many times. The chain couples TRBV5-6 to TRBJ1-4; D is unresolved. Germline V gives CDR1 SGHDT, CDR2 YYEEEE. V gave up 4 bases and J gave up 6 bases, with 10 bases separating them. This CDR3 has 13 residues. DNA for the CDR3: TGTGCCAGCAGCCATGACATGGATGAAAAACTGTTTTTT. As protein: CASSHDMDEKLFF.

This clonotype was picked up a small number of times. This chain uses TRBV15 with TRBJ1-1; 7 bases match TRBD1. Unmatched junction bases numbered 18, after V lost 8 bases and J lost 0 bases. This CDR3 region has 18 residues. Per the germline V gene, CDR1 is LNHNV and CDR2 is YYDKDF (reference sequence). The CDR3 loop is CATRQKEGARIMNTEAFF. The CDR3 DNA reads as TGTGCCACCCGGCAAAAAGAGGGGGCGCGGATAATGAACACTGAAGCTTTCTTT.

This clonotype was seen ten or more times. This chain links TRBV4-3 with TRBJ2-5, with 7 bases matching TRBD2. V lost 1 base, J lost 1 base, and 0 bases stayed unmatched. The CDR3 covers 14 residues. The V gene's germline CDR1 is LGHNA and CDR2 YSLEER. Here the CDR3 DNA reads TGCGCCAGCAGCCAAGGGACTAGCCAAGAGACCCAGTACTTC. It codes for CASSQGTSQETQYF.

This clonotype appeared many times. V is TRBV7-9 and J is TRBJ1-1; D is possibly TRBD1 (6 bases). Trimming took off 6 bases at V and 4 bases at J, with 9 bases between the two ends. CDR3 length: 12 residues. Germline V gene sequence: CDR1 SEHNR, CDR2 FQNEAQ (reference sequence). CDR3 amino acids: CASRGGFTEAFF. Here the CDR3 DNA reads TGTGCCAGCAGAGGGGGGTTCACTGAAGCTTTCTTT.

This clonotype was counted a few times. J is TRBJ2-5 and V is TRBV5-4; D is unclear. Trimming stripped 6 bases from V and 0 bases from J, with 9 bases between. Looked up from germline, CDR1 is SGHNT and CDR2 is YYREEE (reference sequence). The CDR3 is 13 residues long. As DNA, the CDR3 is TGTGCCAGCAAGGTACCGAACCAAGAGACCCAGTACTTC. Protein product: CASKVPNQETQYF. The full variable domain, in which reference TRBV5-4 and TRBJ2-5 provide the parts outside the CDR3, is ETGVTQSPTHLIKTRGQQVTLRCSSQSGHNTVSWYQQALGQGPQFIFQYYREEENGRGNFPPRFSGLQFPNYSSELNVNALELDDSALYLCASKVPNQETQYFGPGTRLLVL.

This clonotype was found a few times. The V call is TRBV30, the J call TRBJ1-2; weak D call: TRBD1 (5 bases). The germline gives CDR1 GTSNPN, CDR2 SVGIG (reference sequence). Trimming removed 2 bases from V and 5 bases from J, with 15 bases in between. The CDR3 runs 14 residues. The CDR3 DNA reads TGTGCCTGGAGTACGCAGGGAAAGCGGTATGGCTACACCTTC. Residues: CAWSTQGKRYGYTF. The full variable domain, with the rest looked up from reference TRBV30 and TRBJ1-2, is SQTIHQWPATLVQPVGSPLSLECTVEGTSNPNLYWYRQAAGRGLQLLFYSVGIGQISSEVPQNLSASRPQDRQFILSSKKLLLSDSGFYLCAWSTQGKRYGYTFGSGTRLTVV.

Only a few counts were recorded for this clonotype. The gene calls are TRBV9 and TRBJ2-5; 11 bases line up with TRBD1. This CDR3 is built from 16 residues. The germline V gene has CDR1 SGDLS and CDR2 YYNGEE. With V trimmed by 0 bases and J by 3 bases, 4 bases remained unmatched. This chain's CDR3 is CASSVGTGGSEETQYF. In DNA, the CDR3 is TGTGCCAGCAGCGTAGGGACAGGGGGCTCGGAAGAGACCCAGTACTTC.

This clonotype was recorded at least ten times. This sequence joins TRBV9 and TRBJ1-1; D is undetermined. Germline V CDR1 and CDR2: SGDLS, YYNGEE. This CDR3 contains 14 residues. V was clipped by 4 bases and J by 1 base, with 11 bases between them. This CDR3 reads CASSSLGSNTEAFF. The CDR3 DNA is TGTGCCAGCAGCTCTCTCGGTTCGAACACTGAAGCTTTCTTT.